This T cell receptor beta chain was retrieved from a study of identical twins. MiXCR, applied by TCRdb to the 5' RACE reads, yields one record per CDR3 protein. Of around 250,000 distinct CDR3 sequences in the sample, about 12% are singletons; the top ten hold 4% to 5%. The sample also formed part of further work on yellow fever vaccine responses in identical twins.

The sequencing sample was made of memory (CD45RO+) T cells sorted from blood. The TCR originated in a woman between 18 and 29 years old in good health.

The CDR3, as DNA: TGCAGTGCCGAAGCAGGCGTCGGGGGCAATCAGCCCCAGCATTTT. Translation gives CSAEAGVGGNQPQHF. J is TRBJ1-5 and V is TRBV20-1; D is ambiguous. The V gene lost 6 bases and the J gene lost 2 bases, with 17 bases spanning the gap. CDR3 size: 15 residues. Germline CDR1 DFQATT, CDR2 SNEGSKA (reference sequence).